This T cell receptor beta chain was documented in a study of blood T cells in healthy people across ages. Study-level background: About one barcoded beta molecule per two T cells was captured by template switching.

Study findings and constraints: Higher diversity, along with more naive CD4+ cells, distinguished long-lived donors from aged donors.

This CDR3 is built from 11 residues. CDR1 and CDR2 from the germline V gene are MNHEY and SMNVEV (reference sequence). V was clipped by 10 bases and J by 7 bases, with 10 bases between them. PCR was performed a second time for about 7 to 11 cycles using a sample-barcoded 5' primer and a J-beta primer mix. TCRdb passed the 5' RACE reads through MiXCR, listing each CDR3 protein once. The sample gives some 1.5 million distinct CDR3 sequences, approximately 43% of which show up once; around 4% is in the top ten. A remark on this clonotype: Its matching antigen is unknown.

The specimen sequenced was blood. The clonotype originates from a woman aged 18-29 years in good health. The chain joins TRBV27 to TRBJ2-2; D is tentatively TRBD1 or TRBD2 (5 bases each). CDR3 DNA sequence: TGTGCCACCGGGGCGGGCGGGGAGCTGTTTTTT. Protein sequence: CATGAGGELFF.